Described below is a single TCR beta chain sequence and its context. The germline gives CDR1 SGHRS, CDR2 YFSETQ. The CDR3 is made up of 12 amino acids. J gave up 11 bases and V 2 bases, and 6 bases lay outside the gene matches. The data were obtained in a study of blood T cell repertoires in COVID-19. Whole-study context: The United States, Italy and Spain were the sources of the acute and convalescent COVID-19 samples. From T cells, B-cell-depleted T cells, or PBMCs came the material, which was cDNA or gDNA.

In the original analysis: It was from reference gene primer amplification that nucleated cell counts were estimated. The table came from immunoSEQ multiplex PCR; TCRdb's copy has only in-frame clones and leaves some out. The V and J calls and the clone size are those of that table, but D and trimming were determined from the DNA. Among over 110,000 clones, under 90% were seen once, and the ten largest hold 3.5%. This chain uses TRBV5-1 with TRBJ1-1; the match to TRBD1 covers 7 bases. The sequenced material came from peripheral blood. This sequence originates from a man in his sixties or seventies who had recovered from COVID-19. This CDR3 is CASSFEGGLAFF. CDR3 DNA: TGCGCCAGCAGCTTTGAAGGGGGCCTGGCTTTCTTT.